The rows below give T cell receptor beta chains drawn from one sample of a study of T-cell reconstitution after alpha-beta-depleted transplantation in children. In TCRdb, the PCR reads were re-called with MiXCR into one record per CDR3 protein. Here the sample spans around 490,000 distinct CDR3 sequences, around 10% being singletons. Specimen: PBMCs, mostly from graft donor cells, collected 180 days after TCRalphabeta/CD19-depleted stem cell transplant. These receptors originate from a female patient aged 2-15 years who had a stem cell transplant for aplastic anemia, so the T cells may come from the graft donor. Both conserved end residues are part of each CDR3. The D gene is left open where the match is weak. Part of the rows lack a size; the others show once, few, many or a class for expanded clones.

>.|14|TRBJ2-4|many|TRBV7-2
TGTGCCAGCAGCCAGACTACCGTCGGGAACATTCAGTACTTC
CASSQTTVGNIQYF
>.|13|TRBJ1-4|.|TRBV28
TGTGCGTGCAGGTACGCAACTAATGAAAAACTGTTTTTT
CACRYATNEKLFF
>TRBD2|12|TRBJ2-5|few|TRBV2
TGTGCCAGCACGGGGGGGTCAGAGACCCAGTACTTC
CASTGGSETQYF
>.|13|TRBJ1-1|.|TRBV29-1
TGCAGCGTTGCCGGGGCGGTTGTGGCTGAAGCTTTCTTT
CSVAGAVVAEAFF
>.|9|TRBJ2-7|many|TRBV25-1
TGTGCCCCGGTGGGTGAGCAGTACTTC
CAPVGEQYF
>.|20|TRBJ2-1|.|TRBV28
TGTGCCAGCAGAACACTCTATCTGCGGGACAAACCTAGCTCCTACAATGAGCAGTTCTTC
CASRTLYLRDKPSSYNEQFF
>.|12|TRBJ2-1|many|TRBV20-1
TGCAGTGCTATAGGCGGAGCGGATCGCAAGTTCTTC
CSAIGGADRKFF
>TRBD2|19|TRBJ2-3|.|TRBV11-2
TGTGCCAGCAGCTTACGGGAGGCAGGGCGGGGTTCTATGGCAGATACGCAGTATTTT
CASSLREAGRGSMADTQYF
>TRBD2|15|TRBJ2-2|.|TRBV27
TGTGCCAGTTCCTGGACTAGCGGGAACACCGGGGAGCTGTTTTTT
CASSWTSGNTGELFF
>TRBD2|15|TRBJ2-1|few|TRBV4-3
TGCGCCAGCGCCCCAGCTAGCGGTTCCTACAATGAGCAGTTCTTC
CASAPASGSYNEQFF
>.|15|TRBJ2-7|.|TRBV20-1
TGCAGTGCTAGAGATACCTGGAGGGGGCCGGGCGAGCAGTACTTC
CSARDTWRGPGEQYF
>.|15|TRBJ2-2|many|TRBV20-1
TGCAGCGCGTTTCCTCTGGGGTTCGACACCGGGGAGCTGTTTTTT
CSAFPLGFDTGELFF
>TRBD1|14|TRBJ1-2|few|TRBV30
TGTGCCTCTGATGGGACAGTTACCAACTATGGCTACACCTTC
CASDGTVTNYGYTF
>.|15|TRBJ1-5|.|TRBV7-2
TGTGCCAGTGCAGAACAGGGCGGACGCAATCAGCCCCAGCATTTT
CASAEQGGRNQPQHF
>TRBD2|14|TRBJ2-1|.|TRBV20-1
TGCAGTGCAATAAATCCGGGACTAGCAATACAGCAGTTCTTC
CSAINPGLAIQQFF
>.|14|TRBJ2-1|few|TRBV4-1
TGCGCCAGCAGCCAAGTTAACAGGGAGCGGGAGCAGTTCTTC
CASSQVNREREQFF
>.|17|TRBJ2-2|.|TRBV5-1
TGCGCCAGCAGTCGAGGCCCGGTAAAAGGAAACACCGGGGAGCTGTTTTTT
CASSRGPVKGNTGELFF
>.|15|TRBJ2-1|.|TRBV14
TGTGCCAGCAGCGTCCGGGAGAACTCCTACAATGAGCAGTTCTTC
CASSVRENSYNEQFF
>.|11|TRBJ1-2|few|TRBV7-9
TGTGCCAGCAGCTTAGGAGATGGCTACACCTTC
CASSLGDGYTF
>TRBD1|18|TRBJ1-5|.|TRBV6-4
TGTGCCCCTGGACGAAACGGACAGGGGTACCAGGGCAATCAGCCCCAGCATTTT
CAPGRNGQGYQGNQPQHF
>TRBD2|18|TRBJ2-7|.|TRBV29-1
TGCAGCGTCCATAGGCCCTTAACGGGACTAGCGAGGACCTACGAGCAGTACTTC
CSVHRPLTGLARTYEQYF
>.|17|TRBJ1-3|few|TRBV5-1
TGCGCCAGCAGCTTTTCACTTCGGGACACAACTGGAAACACCATATATTTT
CASSFSLRDTTGNTIYF
>.|15|TRBJ2-1|.|TRBV4-1
TGCGCCAGCAGCCAAGATCGTACGGGAGACAATGAGCAGTTCTTC
CASSQDRTGDNEQFF
>TRBD1|17|TRBJ2-7|.|TRBV5-1
TGCGCCAGCAGCTTTGTTATCGACCGGGACAGGGTTTACGAGCAGTACTTC
CASSFVIDRDRVYEQYF
>TRBD2|13|TRBJ2-1|few|TRBV5-8
TGTGCCAGCAGCTGGGGGGGTTGGGATGAGCAGTTCTTC
CASSWGGWDEQFF
>.|17|TRBJ1-5|.|TRBV20-1
TGCAGTGCTAGAGGAGGGCAGGGTCTAAGCCGGAATCAGCCCCAGCATTTT
CSARGGQGLSRNQPQHF
>TRBD2|15|TRBJ2-1|many|TRBV11-3
TGTGCCAGCAGCCGGGGGACTAGCGGGACCAATGAGCAGTTCTTC
CASSRGTSGTNEQFF
>TRBD2|19|TRBJ2-3|.|TRBV5-1
TGCGCCAGCAGCTTGGCCTTTGTCGGACTAGCGGACCCACCAGATACGCAGTATTTT
CASSLAFVGLADPPDTQYF
>.|12|TRBJ2-5|few|TRBV5-6
TGTGCCAGCAGCTTGACAGTAGAGACCCAGTACTTC
CASSLTVETQYF
>.|10|TRBJ1-1|few|TRBV10-3
TGTGCCACCGCGGGGACTGAAGCTTTCTTT
CATAGTEAFF
>.|16|TRBJ1-3|few|TRBV9
TGTGCCAGCAGCGTAGAATCCAGAAGCTCTGGAAACACCATATATTTT
CASSVESRSSGNTIYF
>TRBD2|18|TRBJ2-1|.|TRBV5-1
TGCGCCAGCAGCTTAGGGACTAGCGGGGGGGTATTGGTCGGTGAGCAGTTCTTC
CASSLGTSGGVLVGEQFF
>TRBD2|17|TRBJ2-1|few|TRBV4-2
TGTGCCAGCAGCCACCGACTAGCGGGAGGTTCCTACAATGAGCAGTTCTTC
CASSHRLAGGSYNEQFF
>.|13|TRBJ1-4|few|TRBV7-2
TGTGCCAGCAAAAGGCAAACTAATGAAAAACTGTTTTTT
CASKRQTNEKLFF
>TRBD1|16|TRBJ2-1|once|TRBV5-6
TGTTCCAGCAGCTTTAGATCGGCAGGGGGTATGTCTGCGCAGTTCTTC
CSSSFRSAGGMSAQFF
>.|11|TRBJ2-7|few|TRBV5-8
TGTGCCAGCAGCTTCATTGACGAGCAGTACTTC
CASSFIDEQYF
>.|13|TRBJ1-2|few|TRBV6-6
TGTGCCAGCATGGCAGGAGGTAACTATGGCTACACCTTC
CASMAGGNYGYTF
>.|13|TRBJ2-5|few|TRBV7-2
TGTGCCAGCAGCTTCTCCGCCTTAGAGACCCAGTACTTC
CASSFSALETQYF
>.|14|TRBJ2-3|few|TRBV27
TGTGCCAGCAGTCTTGTGACTAGTCCGGATACGCAGTATTTT
CASSLVTSPDTQYF
>.|13|TRBJ2-2|.|TRBV5-1
TGCGCCAGCAGCTTGGACAGGGCGCGGGAGCTGTTTTTT
CASSLDRARELFF
>.|18|TRBJ2-2|.|TRBV21-1
TGTGCCAGCAGCAATCTGCACCTAGCGGGAGGGGACACCGGGGAGCTGTTTTTT
CASSNLHLAGGDTGELFF
>.|14|TRBJ2-7|.|TRBV11-2
TGTGCCAGCAGCTTAGGAGAGGGGGCCTACGAGCAGTACTTC
CASSLGEGAYEQYF
>.|14|TRBJ2-6|few|TRBV11-2
TGTGCCAGCAGCTTCCGCGCTGGGGCCAACGTCCTGACTTTC
CASSFRAGANVLTF
>TRBD1|16|TRBJ1-5|.|TRBV28
TGTGCCAGCAGAAGACAGGGGGCGAAGGGCAATCAGCCCCAGCATTTT
CASRRQGAKGNQPQHF
>.|13|TRBJ2-3|many|TRBV28
TGTGCCAGCAGTTTATCACTGAGAGATACGCAGTATTTT
CASSLSLRDTQYF
>.|13|TRBJ1-5|.|TRBV20-1
TGCAGTGCTAGCCCACAGGGCAATCAGCCCCAGCATTTT
CSASPQGNQPQHF
>TRBD2|18|TRBJ2-4|many|TRBV5-1
TGCGCCAGCAGCCTCGGACTAGCGGGATCATTAGCCAAAAACATTCAGTACTTC
CASSLGLAGSLAKNIQYF
>.|13|TRBJ2-7|.|TRBV9
TGTGCCAGCAGCGTCGGGCGGGACTACGAGCAGTACTTC
CASSVGRDYEQYF
>TRBD1|16|TRBJ2-4|.|TRBV7-2
TGTGCCAGCAGTCTTCAGGGGGTCCTAGCCAAAAACATTCAGTACTTC
CASSLQGVLAKNIQYF
>TRBD1|12|TRBJ1-5|.|TRBV12-3/TRBV12-4
TGTGCCAGCAGTACAGGGGCCCCACCCCAGCATTTT
CASSTGAPPQHF
>TRBD1|13|TRBJ1-1|.|TRBV20-1
TGCAGTGCCGGACAGGGATCATACACTGAAGCTTTCTTT
CSAGQGSYTEAFF
>.|12|TRBJ1-1|.|TRBV29-1
TGCAGCGTTACCAACATCTACACTGAAGCTTTCTTT
CSVTNIYTEAFF
>.|14|TRBJ1-2|many|TRBV7-2
TGTGCCAGCAGCTTAATACAACAGGGCGATGGCTACACCTTC
CASSLIQQGDGYTF
>TRBD2|15|TRBJ2-7|few|TRBV7-2
TGTGCCAGCAGCGTTATCCCGGGACTAGCTTACGAGCAGTACTTC
CASSVIPGLAYEQYF
>.|14|TRBJ1-6|.|TRBV27
TGTGCCAGCAGTGACGACAGAGGATTGTCACCCCTCCACTTT
CASSDDRGLSPLHF
>.|16|TRBJ1-1|.|TRBV5-1
TGCGCCAGCAGCTTGACCATGGGCGTTTCAGGTGCTGAAGCTTTCTTT
CASSLTMGVSGAEAFF
>.|16|TRBJ2-5|few|TRBV28
TGTGCCAGCAGTTTACATGGACATAGGACAAAAGAGACCCAGTACTTC
CASSLHGHRTKETQYF